One sample yielded the 8 T cell receptor beta chains listed below, sequenced in a study of RUNX1 and TCR beta rearrangement in T-cell leukemia. Next generation amplicon sequencing characterized TCR beta DJ and VDJ rearrangements. One entry per CDR3 protein results from TCRdb running MiXCR on the PCR reads. Of around 760 distinct CDR3 sequences in the sample, roughly 29% were seen once. The specimen was blood. All receptors come from a male donor with T-cell acute lymphoblastic leukemia.

With regard to this clonotype: Relative to the germline gene, one junction end is altered; a read error may explain this. V usage is TRBV7-9 and J usage is TRBJ2-2; D perhaps matches TRBD2 (6 bases). This CDR3 has 14 amino acids. Germline loops: CDR1 SEHNR, CDR2 FQNEAQ (reference sequence). CDR3 protein: CGSSQRAGMGELFF. The CDR3 nucleotides read TGTGGCAGCAGCCAAAGGGCGGGGATGGGGGAGCTGTTTTTT.

The V and J genes are TRBV5-6 and TRBJ2-6; D is perhaps TRBD1 (5 bases). V was clipped by 2 bases and J by 0 bases, with 18 bases between them. The germline gives CDR1 SGHDT, CDR2 YYEEEE. The CDR3 runs to 19 residues. For the CDR3, the DNA is TGTGCCAGCAGCTTCCCGGATGGGGCCCCTAGCTCTGGGGCCAACGTCCTGACTTTC. This codes for CASSFPDGAPSSGANVLTF.

By sample fraction, this clonotype is large (0.1 to 1%). The V call is TRBV20-1, the J call TRBJ2-2; D gene uncertain. The germline V gene has CDR1 DFQATT and CDR2 SNEGSKA (reference sequence). This CDR3 has 14 residues. V was cut by 1 base and J by 0 bases, with 6 bases left in between. The CDR3 sequence is CSARGGANTGELFF. The CDR3 region has the DNA TGCAGTGCTAGAGGGGGTGCGAACACCGGGGAGCTGTTTTTT.

The V and J genes are TRBV18 and TRBJ1-4; D is unclear. The CDR3 loop spans 14 amino acids. The ends were cut back, 3 bases at V and 7 bases at J, with 12 bases in the middle. Germline lookup yields CDR1 KGHSH and CDR2 LQKENI. The CDR3 loop reads CASSPVQAGEKLFF. DNA of the CDR3: TGTGCCAGCTCACCTGTCCAGGCCGGTGAAAAACTGTTTTTT.

This clonotype has more than one count but fewer than ten. The genes are TRBV7-2 and TRBJ2-7; maybe TRBD1 (6 bases). Trimming removed 5 bases from V and 5 bases from J, with 19 bases in between. Germline loops: CDR1 SGHTA, CDR2 FQGNSA. The CDR3 is 15 residues long. DNA of the CDR3: TGTGCCAGCAGCAGAATAACGAACAGGGTCCACGAGCAGTACTTC. Protein: CASSRITNRVHEQYF.

The CDR3 DNA follows: TGTGCCAGCAGTTTAAGGGGGGCTTTCGGCAATCAGCCCCAGCATTTT. Translated, it gives CASSLRGAFGNQPQHF. V gene TRBV28 combines with J gene TRBJ1-5; tentatively, D is TRBD1 (6 bases). CDR1 and CDR2 from the germline V gene are MDHEN and SYDVKM. The CDR3 has 16 amino acids. Deletions cut 2 bases from V and 2 bases from J, with 13 bases between.

This clonotype was seen more than once but under ten times. The CDR3 sequence: CASSRGRGADTGELFF. CDR3 bases: TGTGCCAGCAGTAGGGGCAGGGGGGCCGACACCGGGGAGCTGTTTTTT. The chain carries TRBV5-8 and TRBJ2-2; tentatively, D is TRBD1 (7 bases). Germline CDR1 SGHTS, CDR2 YDEGEE. This CDR3 spans 16 amino acids. Between the trimmed V and J ends, which lost 5 bases and 3 bases, there was a span of 17 bases.

This clonotype qualifies as large. The chain has TRBV10-1 and TRBJ2-3; 8 bases map to TRBD2. With 3 bases clipped from V and 1 base from J, the junction kept 9 bases outside the gene matches. The CDR3 runs 17 residues. CDR1 is WNHNN and CDR2 is SYGVQD in the germline V gene (reference sequence). CDR3 nucleotides: TGCGCCAGCAGTGATGTGGCGGGACTAGACGGCACAGATACGCAGTATTTT. As protein: CASSDVAGLDGTDTQYF.